This T cell receptor beta chain stems from a study of shared T cell receptors in the human thymus. The CDR3 spans 14 residues. Per the germline V gene, CDR1 is SQVTM and CDR2 is ANQGSEA. The V gene end was trimmed by 4 bases and the J gene end by 8 bases; junction bases not matched to a gene: 11. TCRdb's table, derived via immunoSEQ multiplex PCR, lists solely in-frame clones and lacks some. The sample contains 500,000 to 750,000 clones, around 87% of which appear only once. The same specimen was also included in a second study, on human thymus T cells. That source adds: The sample donors, healthy Finnish infants, were having corrective surgery for congenital heart defects. Thymus tissue for the work was resected from patients undergoing corrective heart surgery. Repertoires from thymus and blood appeared to show biased V and J gene usage. Highly overlapping thymic repertoires in unrelated individuals were reported by related research.

This receptor was obtained from a boy in the first two years of life with a congenital heart defect. J is TRBJ2-1 and V is TRBV29-1, with 7 positions matching TRBD1. Sequenced: thymocytes. DNA of the CDR3: TGCAGCGTTGCCCCCTCAAGACAGGGTCATGAGCAGTTCTTC. Protein sequence: CSVAPSRQGHEQFF.